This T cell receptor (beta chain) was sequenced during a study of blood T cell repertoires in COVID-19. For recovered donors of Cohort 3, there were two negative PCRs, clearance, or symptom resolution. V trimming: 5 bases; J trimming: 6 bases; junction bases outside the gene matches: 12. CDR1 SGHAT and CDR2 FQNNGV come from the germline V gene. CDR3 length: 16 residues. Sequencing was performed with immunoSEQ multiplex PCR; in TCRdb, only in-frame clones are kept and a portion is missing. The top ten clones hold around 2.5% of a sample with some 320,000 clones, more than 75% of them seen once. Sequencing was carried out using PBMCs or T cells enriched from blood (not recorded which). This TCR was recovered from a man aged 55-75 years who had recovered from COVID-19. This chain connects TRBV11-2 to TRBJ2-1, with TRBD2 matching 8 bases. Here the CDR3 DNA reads TGTGCCAGCAGCCCTAGACTCAGCGGGGGCGGCAATGAGCAGTTCTTC. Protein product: CASSPRLSGGGNEQFF.